A single sample is the source of the 5 T cell receptor beta chains below, sequenced in a study of cytotoxic CD8 clonotypes in ibrutinib-treated CLL. Produced via immunoSEQ multiplex PCR; TCRdb's table is partial and in-frame only. The sample includes 150,000 to 200,000 clones, 88% of them seen just once. The source was PBMCs, collected at disease progression, from a patient treated with ibrutinib. The origin of the receptors is a human donor with chronic lymphocytic leukemia.

This chain links TRBV4-1 with TRBJ1-1, with D possibly being TRBD1 (6 bases). The V gene's germline CDR1 is MGHRA and CDR2 YSYEKL. V lost 1 base and J lost 0, with 9 bases in between. The CDR3 totals 15 residues. The CDR3 region has the DNA TGCGCCAGCAGCCAAGCAGACAGGATGAACACTGAAGCTTTCTTT. It codes for CASSQADRMNTEAFF.

The V call is TRBV5-1, the J call TRBJ2-2, with D maybe TRBD1 (5 bases). CDR3 size: 13 residues. The V gene lost 5 bases and the J gene lost 4 bases, with 9 bases spanning the gap. Germline CDR1 and CDR2: SGHRS and YFSETQ. CDR3 DNA sequence: TGCGCCAGCAGGGCGCAGGGCACCGGGGAGCTGTTTTTT. Amino acid sequence: CASRAQGTGELFF.

The V call is TRBV30, the J call TRBJ2-3; TRBD2 agrees at 10 bases. This CDR3 has 16 amino acids. The germline V gene encodes CDR1 GTSNPN and CDR2 SVGIG (reference sequence). V lost 1 base to trimming and J lost 0 bases; unmatched junction nucleotides: 4. As DNA, the CDR3 is TGTGCCTGGAGTGCTACGACTAGCGGGAGCACAGATACGCAGTATTTT. Translating gives CAWSATTSGSTDTQYF.

V usage is TRBV28 and J usage is TRBJ2-7; tentatively, D is TRBD1 (6 bases). Germline V lookup: CDR1 MDHEN, CDR2 SYDVKM. The CDR3 is made up of 17 amino acids. The ends were cut back, 6 bases at V and 5 bases at J, with 26 bases in the middle. CDR3 amino acids: CASRYDPGRGLFHEQYF. CDR3 nucleotide sequence: TGTGCCAGCAGATACGATCCGGGCAGGGGCCTTTTTCACGAGCAGTACTTC. Filled out from reference TRBV28 and TRBJ2-7, the complete variable domain reads DVKVTQSSRYLVKRTGEKVFLECVQDMDHENMFWYRQDPGLGLRLIYFSYDVKMKEKGDIPEGYSVSREKKERFSLILESASTNQTSMYLCASRYDPGRGLFHEQYFGPGTRLTVT.

The rearrangement joins TRBV9 to TRBJ2-7; 8 bases fit TRBD2. Germline V gives CDR1 SGDLS, CDR2 YYNGEE. This CDR3 comprises 14 residues. V trimming: 4 bases; J trimming: 0 bases; junction bases outside the gene matches: 3. CDR3 in DNA: TGTGCCAGCAGCACCGGGACTAGCTCCTACGAGCAGTACTTC. Amino acid sequence: CASSTGTSSYEQYF.